This T cell receptor beta chain was recorded in a study of T cell changes during pregnancy in multiple sclerosis. Using immunoSEQ multiplex PCR, the repertoire was profiled, and TCRdb retains in-frame clones only, with some absent. The repertoire holds tens of thousands of clones, around 88% seen once, with approximately 1% in the top ten. Germline V gene data show CDR1 as MDHEN and CDR2 as SYDVKM. The CDR3 has 15 amino acids. V dropped 2 bases and J dropped 5 bases, with 15 bases sitting between them. The chain has TRBV28 and TRBJ1-1, with D possibly TRBD1 on 6 matching bases. The source of this sequence is a female donor in good health, enrolled as a control in a pregnancy study. The sample consisted of CD4+ T cells from peripheral blood mononuclear cells, taken in the first trimester of pregnancy. The CDR3 spells CASSLPQGRRTEAFF. The CDR3 DNA follows: TGTGCCAGCAGTTTACCCCAGGGGCGGAGAACTGAAGCTTTCTTT.